This TCR beta chain appears in the sequencing data of a study of vaccination and CD4 T cells after COVID-19. Study overall: The convalescent group had six males, four females, seven Caucasians, two Asians, one multiracial. Each participant underwent a two-dose regimen of either the BNT162b2 or the mRNA-1273 vaccine. Study results and limitations: Although the median of SARS-CoV-2-reactive clonotypes rose from around 20 to 38, the change was not significant.

A remark on this clonotype: No antigen is known for it.

With the Oncomine TCR Beta short-read assay, DNA from cultured CD4+ T cells was sequenced. TCRdb re-called the PCR reads through MiXCR, storing one row per CDR3 protein. The repertoire includes about 12,000 distinct CDR3 sequences, over 70% of them detected once, and approximately 10% sits in the top ten. Trimming took 2 bases from V and 5 from J, leaving 10 bases between them. CDR3 size: 13 residues. Germline CDR1 SGHRS, CDR2 YFSETQ. Treatment reported: approximately 11-day PBMC culture with coronavirus spike peptide pools or control peptides (ViraFEST assay). Antigen-specific T cells were expanded with peptide pools by ViraFEST, and TCRs were then sequenced.

The origin of this receptor is a human donor who had recovered from COVID-19. The chain uses TRBV5-1 and TRBJ1-2; D is possibly TRBD1 (5 bases). The sample taken for sequencing was CD4+ T cells from blood, cultured in vitro. CDR3: CASSFSQEYGYTF. The CDR3 coding sequence is TGCGCCAGCAGCTTCTCACAGGAATATGGCTACACCTTC.